One T cell receptor (beta chain) is described in this entry. Its antigen remains unidentified. This CDR3 comprises 16 residues. Germline trimming cut 5 bases from V and 7 bases from J; bases unmatched to any gene: 10. Germline V lookup: CDR1 SGHRS, CDR2 YFSETQ. A universal primer site arose from template switching, and cDNA bore unique molecular identifiers. TCRdb ran MiXCR on the 5' RACE reads and lists one entry per CDR3 protein. The repertoire holds about 900,000 distinct CDR3 sequences, with 9% to 15% as singletons. Donors uniformly comprised healthy Caucasians. These data are taken from a study of identical twins. Findings and caveats of the study: Among beta out-of-frame sequences, excess sharing between twins appeared weaker.

Separately, the same data were catalogued under a study of yellow fever vaccine responses in identical twins.

This chain joins TRBV5-1 and TRBJ2-1, with 12 bases fitting TRBD2. Sequencing was carried out using PBMCs. This sequence originates from a woman aged 18-29 years in good health. CDR3 nucleotide sequence: TGCGCCAGCAGACAGACCCTAGCGGGGGGGAGAAATGAGCAGTTCTTC. This sequence encodes CASRQTLAGGRNEQFF. The complete variable domain, with remaining parts taken from reference TRBV5-1 and TRBJ2-1, reads KAGVTQTPRYLIKTRGQQVTLSCSPISGHRSVSWYQQTPGQGLQFLFEYFSETQRNKGNFPGRFSGRQFSNSRSEMNVSTLELGDSALYLCASRQTLAGGRNEQFFGPGTRLTVL.